This T cell receptor (beta chain) originates from a study of blood T cell repertoires in COVID-19. Libraries were prepared by immunoSEQ multiplex PCR; TCRdb keeps only in-frame clonotypes and omits some of them. This sample has around 150,000 clones, with approximately 86% found just once. The specimen was peripheral blood. The TCR comes from a man between 65 and 85 years old with acute or convalescent COVID-19.

DNA for the CDR3: TGTGCCAGCAGAGGCCTTTGGACAGCTAACTATGGCTACACCTTC. Translating it yields CASRGLWTANYGYTF. The chain employs TRBV2 and TRBJ1-2; a possible D gene is TRBD1 (6 bases). Trimming removed 6 bases from V and 0 bases from J, with 14 bases in between. Looked up from germline, CDR1 is SNHLY and CDR2 is FYNNEI. The CDR3 is 15 amino acids.